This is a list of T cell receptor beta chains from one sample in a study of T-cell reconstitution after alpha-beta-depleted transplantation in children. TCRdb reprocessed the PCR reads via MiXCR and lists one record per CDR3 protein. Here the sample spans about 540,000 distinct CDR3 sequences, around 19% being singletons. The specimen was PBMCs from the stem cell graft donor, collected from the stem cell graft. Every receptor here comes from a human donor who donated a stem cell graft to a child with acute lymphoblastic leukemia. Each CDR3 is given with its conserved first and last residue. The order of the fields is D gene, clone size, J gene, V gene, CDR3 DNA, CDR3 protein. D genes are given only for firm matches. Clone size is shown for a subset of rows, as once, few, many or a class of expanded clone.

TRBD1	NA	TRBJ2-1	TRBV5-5	TGTGCCAGCAGCCAGATAGTCGGGACAGGGACGAATGAGCAGTTCTTC	CASSQIVGTGTNEQFF
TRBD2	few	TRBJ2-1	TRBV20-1	TGCAGTGCTACAAAACTTCGACTAGCGGGAGTCCAGAAGTTCTTC	CSATKLRLAGVQKFF
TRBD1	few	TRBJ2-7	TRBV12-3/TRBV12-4	TGTGCCAGCAGTGGCGGGACAGGGTACTACGAGCAGTACTTC	CASSGGTGYYEQYF
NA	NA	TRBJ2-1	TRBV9	TGTGCCAGCGGCCCCCGGGACCGTCCGTACAATGAGCAGTTCTTC	CASGPRDRPYNEQFF
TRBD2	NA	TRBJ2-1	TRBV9	TGTGCCAGCAGCGTAGATGGCGGGAGTCACAATGAGCAGTTCTTC	CASSVDGGSHNEQFF
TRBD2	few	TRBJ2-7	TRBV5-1	TGCGCCAGCAGCTTGACTAGCGGGAGAGAGCAGTACTTC	CASSLTSGREQYF
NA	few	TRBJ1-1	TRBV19	TGTGCCAGTAGTACGATCATACCTACGGGGGGAGCCACTGAAGCTTTCTTT	CASSTIIPTGGATEAFF
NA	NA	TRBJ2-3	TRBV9	TGTGCCAGCAGCGTAGGCGTCACCCTGGGTGATACGCAGTATTTT	CASSVGVTLGDTQYF
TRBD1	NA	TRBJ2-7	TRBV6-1	TGTGCCAGCCGACAGGGGACAGCGTACGAGCAGTACTTC	CASRQGTAYEQYF
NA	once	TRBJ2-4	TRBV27	TGTGCCAGCAGTTCCATAGCGTCCCTAGCCAAAAACATTCAGTACTTC	CASSSIASLAKNIQYF
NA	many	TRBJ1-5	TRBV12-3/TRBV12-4	TGTGCCAGCAGTCCCGCCGGAGTAAACCAGCCCCAGCATTTT	CASSPAGVNQPQHF
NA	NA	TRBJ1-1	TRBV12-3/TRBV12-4	TGTGCCAGCAGTTTCAGGGGCGCGTGGACTGAAGCTTTCTTT	CASSFRGAWTEAFF
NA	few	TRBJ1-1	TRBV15	TGTGCCACCAGCAACTTCGGTACTGAAGCTTTCTTT	CATSNFGTEAFF
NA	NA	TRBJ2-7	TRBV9	TGTGCCAGCAGCCCTATTCCGGGACGGTACGAGCAGTACTTC	CASSPIPGRYEQYF
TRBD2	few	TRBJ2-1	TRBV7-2	TGTGCCAGCAGTCGTTCGGGACTAGCGGAGAATGAGCAGTTCTTC	CASSRSGLAENEQFF
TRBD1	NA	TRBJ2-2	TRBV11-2	TGTGCCAGCAGCGAGGACAGGGGTTTGCGTCCGAACACCGGGGAGCTGTTTTTT	CASSEDRGLRPNTGELFF
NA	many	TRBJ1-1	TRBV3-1	TGTGCCAGCAGCCCCGGGCCCCAAGGGGACACTGAAGCTTTCTTT	CASSPGPQGDTEAFF
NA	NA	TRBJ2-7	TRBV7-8	TGTGCCAGCAGCCATAACAGGGTAGGCGAGCAGTACTTC	CASSHNRVGEQYF
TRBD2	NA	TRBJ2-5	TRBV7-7	TGTGCCAGCAGCTTAGGACTAGCCGAGGCGGAGACCCAGTACTTC	CASSLGLAEAETQYF
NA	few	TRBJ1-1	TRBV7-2	TGTGCCAGCAGCTTAGTTGGGGGGCTGAGCACTGAAGCTTTCTTT	CASSLVGGLSTEAFF
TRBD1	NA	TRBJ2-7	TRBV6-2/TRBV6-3	TGTGCCAGCAGTCCCATTAGGAGGACAGGAGCCTACGAGCAGTACTTC	CASSPIRRTGAYEQYF
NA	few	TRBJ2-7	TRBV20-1	TGCAGTGCTAGTGGGCTCCTGGGGGTCTACGAGCAGTACTTC	CSASGLLGVYEQYF
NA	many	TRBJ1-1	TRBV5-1	TGCGCCAGCAGCTTGGACGGACAACCGATGAACACTGAAGCTTTCTTT	CASSLDGQPMNTEAFF
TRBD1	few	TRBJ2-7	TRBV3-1	TGTGCCAGCAGCCAGAGTACAGGGGCCTACTACGAGCAGTACTTC	CASSQSTGAYYEQYF
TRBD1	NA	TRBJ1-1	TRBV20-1	TGCAGTGCTAGAGATGGGACAGCTTACAATCCTGAAGCTTTCTTT	CSARDGTAYNPEAFF
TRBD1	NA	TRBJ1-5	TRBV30	TGTGCCTGGAGTATTGCAGGGGGTCAGCCCCAGCATTTT	CAWSIAGGQPQHF
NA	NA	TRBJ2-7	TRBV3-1	TGTGCCAGCAGCCAAGCGGGACCTCCTAGGGCAGAGCAGTACTTC	CASSQAGPPRAEQYF